This TCR beta chain came from a study of blood T cell repertoires in COVID-19. Looking at the study overall: Nucleic acid was either cDNA or gDNA, and it came from T cells, B-cell-depleted T cells, or PBMCs.

Original processing methods: Cell counts per sample came from amplifying reference gene primers. Here immunoSEQ multiplex PCR was the method, and the copy in TCRdb shows in-frame clones only, minus some. That table gives V, J and clone size, and the DNA gave D and trimming. The data contain 300,000 to 350,000 clones, 70% to 90% of them seen just once; the ten biggest clones take up roughly 2%. Adults between about 18 and 95 years of age took part from fewer than 30 US areas. Cohort 3 recovery required two negative PCRs, clearance, or symptom resolution. This CDR3 has 13 residues. In germline, CDR1 is GTSNPN, CDR2 SVGIG (reference sequence).

Specimen: PBMCs or T cells enriched from blood (not recorded which). The clonotype originates from a man aged 30 to 45 who had recovered from COVID-19. The chain carries TRBV30 and TRBJ1-1; maybe TRBD1 (5 bases). The CDR3 nucleotides are TGTGCGGGGGGACGGACTGAAAACACTGAAGCTTTCTTT. Amino acids: CAGGRTENTEAFF.